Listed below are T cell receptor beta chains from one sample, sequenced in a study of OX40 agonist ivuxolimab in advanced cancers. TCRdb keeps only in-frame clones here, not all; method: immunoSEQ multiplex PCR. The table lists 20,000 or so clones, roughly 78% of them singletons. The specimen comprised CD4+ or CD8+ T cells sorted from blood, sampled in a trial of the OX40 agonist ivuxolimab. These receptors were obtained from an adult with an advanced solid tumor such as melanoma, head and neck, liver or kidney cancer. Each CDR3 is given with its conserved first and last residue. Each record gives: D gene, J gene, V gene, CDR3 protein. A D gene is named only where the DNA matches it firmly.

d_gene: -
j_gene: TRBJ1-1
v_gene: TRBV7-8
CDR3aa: CASSLPPWRELNTEAFF

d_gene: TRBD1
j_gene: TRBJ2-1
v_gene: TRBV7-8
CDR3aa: CASSLRQGAYEQFF

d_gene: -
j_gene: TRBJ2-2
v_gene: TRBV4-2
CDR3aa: CASSQEWADESTGELFF

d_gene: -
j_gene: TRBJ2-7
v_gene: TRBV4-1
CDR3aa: CASSQGPGNSYEQYF

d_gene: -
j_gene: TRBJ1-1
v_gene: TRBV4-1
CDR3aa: CASSQDWMAANTEAFF

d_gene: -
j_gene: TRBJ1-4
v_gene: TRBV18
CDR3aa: CASSSWGGDEKLFF

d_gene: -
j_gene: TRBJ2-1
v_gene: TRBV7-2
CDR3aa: CASSLLAGAAGEQFF

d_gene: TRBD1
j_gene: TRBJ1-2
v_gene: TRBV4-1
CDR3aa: CASSQGGQESYGYTF

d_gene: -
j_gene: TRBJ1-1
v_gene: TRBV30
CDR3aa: CAWSPGADTEAFF

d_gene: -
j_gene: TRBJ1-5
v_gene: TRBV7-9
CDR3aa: CASSPGGNQPQHF

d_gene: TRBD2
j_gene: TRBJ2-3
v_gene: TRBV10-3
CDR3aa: CAISESIGGDTDTQYF

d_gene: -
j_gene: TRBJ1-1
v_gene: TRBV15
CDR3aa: CATSTTRGFTEAFF

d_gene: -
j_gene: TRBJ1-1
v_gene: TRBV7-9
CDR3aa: CASSLVGIEAFF

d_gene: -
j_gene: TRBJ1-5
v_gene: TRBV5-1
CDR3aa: CASSLGLGTQPQHF

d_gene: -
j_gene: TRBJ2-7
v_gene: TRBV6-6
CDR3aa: CASIEHHSYEQYF

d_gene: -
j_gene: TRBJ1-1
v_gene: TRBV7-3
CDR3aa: CASSLLMNTEAFF

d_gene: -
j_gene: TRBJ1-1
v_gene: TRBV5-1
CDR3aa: CASSLGWGNTEAFF

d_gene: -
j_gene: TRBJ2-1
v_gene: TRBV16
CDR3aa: CASSQSYEQFF

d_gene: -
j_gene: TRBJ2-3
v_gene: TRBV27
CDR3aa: CASSLVDWATTDTQYF

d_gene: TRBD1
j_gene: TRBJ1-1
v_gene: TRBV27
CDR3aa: CASSFFGQATEAFF

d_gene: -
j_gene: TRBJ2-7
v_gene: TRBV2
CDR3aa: CASTLYEQYF

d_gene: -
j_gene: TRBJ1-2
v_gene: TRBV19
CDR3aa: CASSIAQEGGYTF

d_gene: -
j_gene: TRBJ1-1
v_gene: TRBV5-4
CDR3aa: CASSLGFLGGTEAFF

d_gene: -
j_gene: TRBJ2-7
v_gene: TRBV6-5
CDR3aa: CASSYQGSLRNEQYF

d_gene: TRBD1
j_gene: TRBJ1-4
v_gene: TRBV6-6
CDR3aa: CASSWDSGLGEKLFF

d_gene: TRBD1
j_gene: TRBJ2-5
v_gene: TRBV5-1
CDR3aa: CASSHSPGQGETQYF

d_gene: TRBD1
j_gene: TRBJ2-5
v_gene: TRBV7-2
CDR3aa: CASSQGGYPGETQYF

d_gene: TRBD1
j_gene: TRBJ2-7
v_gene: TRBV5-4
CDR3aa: CASSPGTGGAGSYEQYF

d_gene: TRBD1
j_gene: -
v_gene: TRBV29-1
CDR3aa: CSVGRDSSYEQYF

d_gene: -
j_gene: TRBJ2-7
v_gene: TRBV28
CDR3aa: CASSPVLYEQYF

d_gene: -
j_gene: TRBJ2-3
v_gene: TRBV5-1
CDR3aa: CASSLEAGTDTQYF

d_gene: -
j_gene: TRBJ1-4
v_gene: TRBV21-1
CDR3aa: CASTAWGKQGANEKLFF

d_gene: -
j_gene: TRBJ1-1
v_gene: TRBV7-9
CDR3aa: CASSRTVAFF

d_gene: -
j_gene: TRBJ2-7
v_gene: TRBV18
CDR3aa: CASSPRTETYEQYF

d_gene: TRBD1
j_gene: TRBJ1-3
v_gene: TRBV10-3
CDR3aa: CAISDPSGTGRNTIYF

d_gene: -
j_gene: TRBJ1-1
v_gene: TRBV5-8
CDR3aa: CASSSARYLNTEAFF

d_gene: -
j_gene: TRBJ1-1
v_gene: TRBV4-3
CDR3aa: CASSQDWAANTEAFF

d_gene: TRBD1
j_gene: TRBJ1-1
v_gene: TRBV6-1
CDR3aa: CASHQGAYTEAFF

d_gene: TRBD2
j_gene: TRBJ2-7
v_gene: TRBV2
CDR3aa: CASSEVIGTSHEQYF